The clone carrying this T cell receptor (beta chain) was seen at least ten times. The CDR3 sequence is 15 residues long. Trimming removed 2 bases from V and 3 bases from J, with 13 bases in between. This sample is part of a study of human T cells and chemical hapten exposure. Study summary: Doses of diphenylcyclopropenone went to the patients' scalps weekly throughout the approximately 25-week study.

Regarding time point: patch test 1, 2 weeks after DPC sensitization. As for treatment: therapeutic diphenylcyclopropenone sensitization with weekly scalp DPC. Unfractionated whole blood served as the source for total RNA extraction. One entry per CDR3 protein, called by TCRdb with MiXCR from the RACE reads. The repertoire holds about 99,000 distinct CDR3 sequences, with 9.5% to 15% as singletons. The source was whole blood, collected in connection with sensitization to the hapten diphenylcyclopropenone (DPC). The J gene is TRBJ1-1, the V gene TRBV12-3 or TRBV12-4; tentative D call: TRBD1 (6 bases). This TCR came from a woman in her thirties or forties with alopecia areata. Some clones in this sample may be carry-over from other donors' samples. CDR3 DNA sequence: TGTGCCAGCAGTTTACGGTTGGACAGCTACACTGAAGCTTTCTTT. Translating gives CASSLRLDSYTEAFF.